This entry lists 15 T cell receptor beta chains sequenced from one sample in a study of CD8 T cells in ankylosing spondylitis. TCRdb re-derived calls from the 5' RACE reads in MiXCR, one entry per CDR3 protein. The sample consists of 350,000 to 450,000 distinct CDR3 sequences, roughly 22% of them appearing once. Sequenced: blood, either unsorted or a sorted T cell fraction (not recorded which). The source of these receptors is a male donor with ankylosing spondylitis or in good health (not recorded which).

About this clonotype: One junction end disagrees with the germline gene, perhaps due to a read error. The V gene is TRBV11-2, the J gene TRBJ2-7, with D perhaps matching TRBD1 (5 bases). The CDR3 is made up of 12 amino acids. Germline V gene sequence: CDR1 SGHAT, CDR2 FQNNGV. The CDR3 region has the DNA TGTGCCAGCGTCGCAGGGTCCCACGAGCACTACTTC. Encoded protein: CASVAGSHEHYF.

The J gene is TRBJ1-2, the V gene TRBV29-1; no definite D call. The CDR3 contains 16 residues. Trimming left V 2 bases short and J 0 bases short, with 16 bases between. Germline-derived CDR1 and CDR2 are SQVTM and ANQGSEA. The CDR3 region has the DNA TGCAGCGTTGAACAGGACCACGAACCGTCTAACTATGGCTACACCTTC. Its translation: CSVEQDHEPSNYGYTF.

A few counts support this clonotype. The rearrangement links TRBV5-6 to TRBJ2-2; D gene ambiguous. The CDR3 runs to 15 residues. Germline-derived CDR1 and CDR2 are SGHDT and YYEEEE. The V end lost 0 bases, the J end lost 3 bases, and 9 bases lay between the germline ends. The CDR3 loop is CASSLAPEDTGELFF. The CDR3 DNA sequence: TGTGCCAGCAGCTTGGCTCCCGAGGACACCGGGGAGCTGTTTTTT.

V usage is TRBV10-3 and J usage is TRBJ2-1; the match to TRBD2 covers 13 bases. Looked up from germline, CDR1 is ENHRY and CDR2 is SYGVKD. V shed 11 bases and J 7 bases; nucleotides not matched to a gene: 5. The CDR3 spans 13 residues. CDR3 amino acids: CAATSGGENEQFF. The CDR3 region has the DNA TGTGCCGCCACTAGCGGGGGGGAGAATGAGCAGTTCTTC.

This sequence joins TRBV12-3 or TRBV12-4 and TRBJ2-3, with 7 bases identical to TRBD1. J gave up 4 bases and V 4 bases, and 5 bases lay outside the gene matches. This CDR3 is 14 amino acids long. Here the CDR3 DNA reads TGTGCCAGCAGTTCGGACAGGAACCCAGATACGCAGTATTTT. This translates into CASSSDRNPDTQYF.

This chain uses TRBV27 with TRBJ2-7; perhaps TRBD1 as D (5 bases). Germline assignment: CDR1 MNHEY and CDR2 SMNVEV (reference sequence). The V and J ends lost 2 bases and 5 bases respectively, with 13 bases between them. The CDR3 consists of 14 residues. CDR3 DNA: TGTGCCAGCAGTTTAGGTCAGGGTGGCGACGAGCAGTACTTC. It translates to CASSLGQGGDEQYF.

In its sample, this clonotype was seen a few times. V usage is TRBV3-1 and J usage is TRBJ2-3, with 7 positions matching TRBD1. The V gene's germline CDR1 is LGHDT and CDR2 YNNKEL (reference sequence). The CDR3 is 15 amino acids. V was pared by 0 bases and J by 4 bases, with 4 bases of the junction left unmatched. The CDR3 sequence is CASSQEGQGADTQYF. The CDR3 nucleotides are TGTGCCAGCAGCCAAGAAGGTCAGGGGGCAGATACGCAGTATTTT.

The rearrangement uses TRBV7-8 and TRBJ2-1; 11 bases agree with TRBD2. The junction had 9 bases not matched to a gene; V was cut back by 5 bases and J by 0 bases. CDR3 length: 18 amino acids. Per germline, CDR1 SGHVS and CDR2 FQNEAQ. The CDR3 reads CASSTTKTSGVSYNEQFF. The CDR3, as DNA: TGTGCCAGCAGCACGACGAAGACTAGCGGGGTCTCCTACAATGAGCAGTTCTTC.

This clonotype was counted only a few times. V gene TRBV12-3 or TRBV12-4 combines with J gene TRBJ2-7, with 13 bases matching TRBD2. This CDR3 has 16 amino acids. V lost 5 bases and J lost 3; bases outside the gene matches: 7. DNA of the CDR3: TGTGCCAGCAGTACCCTGACTAGCGGGGGGATCTACGAGCAGTACTTC. Translation gives CASSTLTSGGIYEQYF.

This clonotype came up a few times. V usage is TRBV10-1 and J usage is TRBJ2-2; no definite D call. The CDR3 spans 12 residues. Trimming stripped 6 bases from V and 6 bases from J, with 8 bases between. CDR1 and CDR2 from the germline V gene are WNHNN and SYGVQD (reference sequence). The CDR3 sequence is CASSGAPGELFF. The CDR3 DNA reads as TGCGCCAGCAGCGGCGCCCCCGGGGAGCTGTTTTTT.

In this sample, this clonotype turned up a few times. The chain employs TRBV7-8 and TRBJ2-5; tentatively, D is TRBD2 (5 bases). V was trimmed by 2 bases and J by 3 bases, leaving 7 bases between them. This CDR3 is built from 13 residues. The germline CDR1 and CDR2 sequences are SGHVS and FQNEAQ. The CDR3 DNA follows: TGTGCCAGCAGCTTAAGCGGTAAAGAGACCCAGTACTTC. It is translated as CASSLSGKETQYF.

There are a few counts of this clonotype. V is TRBV2 and J is TRBJ2-7; D possibly corresponds to TRBD2 (5 bases). This CDR3 is built from 13 residues. In germline, CDR1 is SNHLY, CDR2 FYNNEI. The germline V and J ends were trimmed by 8 bases and 6 bases, with 17 bases remaining between them. This CDR3 is CASLVGLAREQYF. The CDR3 DNA sequence: TGTGCCAGCCTCGTGGGGTTAGCGCGCGAGCAGTACTTC.

This clonotype is a singleton in its sample. The CDR3 bases are TGTGCCAGCAGCTCCCGGCACAATGAGCAGTTCTTC. It is translated as CASSSRHNEQFF. The chain recombines TRBV7-9 with TRBJ2-1; D is unclear. The germline CDR1 and CDR2 sequences are SEHNR and FQNEAQ (reference sequence). Trimming stripped 4 bases from V and 5 bases from J, with 6 bases between. This CDR3 region has 12 residues.

V usage is TRBV3-1 and J usage is TRBJ2-6; D is uncertain. The V gene lost 6 bases and the J gene lost 0 bases, with 18 bases spanning the gap. The CDR3 runs 18 residues. Germline-derived CDR1 and CDR2 are LGHDT and YNNKEL (reference sequence). The CDR3 region has the DNA TGTGCCAGCAGTCCCCCCTTCCACGTTAGCTCTGGGGCCAACGTCCTGACTTTC. It translates to CASSPPFHVSSGANVLTF.

This clonotype showed up many times. This chain joins TRBV12-3 or TRBV12-4 and TRBJ2-3; possibly TRBD1 for D (6 bases). V lost 1 base, J lost 2 bases, and 10 bases lay in between. The CDR3 extends over 15 amino acids. DNA for the CDR3: TGTGCCAGCAGTTTAGGAGGGGGATTCACAGATACGCAGTATTTT. This codes for CASSLGGGFTDTQYF.